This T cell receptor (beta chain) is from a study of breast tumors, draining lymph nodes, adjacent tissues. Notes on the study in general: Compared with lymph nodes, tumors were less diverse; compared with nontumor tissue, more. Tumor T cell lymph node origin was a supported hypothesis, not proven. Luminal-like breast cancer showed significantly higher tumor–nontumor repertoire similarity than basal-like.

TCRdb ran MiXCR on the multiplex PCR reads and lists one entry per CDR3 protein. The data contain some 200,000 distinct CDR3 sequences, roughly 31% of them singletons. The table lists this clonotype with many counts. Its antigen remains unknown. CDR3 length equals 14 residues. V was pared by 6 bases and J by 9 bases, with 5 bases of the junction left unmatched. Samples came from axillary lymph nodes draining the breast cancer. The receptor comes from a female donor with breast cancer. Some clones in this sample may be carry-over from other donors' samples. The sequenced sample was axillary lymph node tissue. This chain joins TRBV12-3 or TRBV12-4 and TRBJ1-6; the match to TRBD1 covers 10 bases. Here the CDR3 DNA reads TGTGCCAGCAGACCTGGGACAGGGGTTTCACCCCTCCACTTT. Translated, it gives CASRPGTGVSPLHF.